This T cell receptor (beta chain) stems from a study of T cell responses to AZD1222 COVID-19 vaccine. Overall study: Pooling covered second doses at about 4 or about 12 weeks.

V was clipped by 4 bases and J by 4 bases, with 16 bases between them. This CDR3 region has 15 residues. The V gene's germline CDR1 is LGHDT and CDR2 YNNKEL (reference sequence). Sequencing was performed with immunoSEQ multiplex PCR; in TCRdb, only in-frame clones are kept and a portion is missing. The data hold more than 100,000 clones, with approximately 90% observed a single time. As to this clone: The antigen is undetermined.

Overall study results and limits: Clonal diversity may have been underestimated, and the donors were mostly white British, with more females than males. Repertoires were obtained solely post-peak T cell response. Only a handful of AZD1222 recipients, more than 5 in all, had baseline seropositivity.

The sequenced sample was peripheral blood, obtained on day 0 of AZD1222 vaccination. The chain links TRBV3-1 (or the pseudogene TRBV3-2) to TRBJ1-2, with D possibly matching TRBD1 (6 bases). This clonotype originated in an adult in good health. CDR3 nucleotide sequence: TGTGCCAGCAGCCCCCGAGGGGGGGCGACCTATGGCTACACCTTC. Translated: CASSPRGGATYGYTF.